These T cell receptor beta chains were read from a single sample in a study of blood T cell repertoires in COVID-19. Only in-frame clones appear in the TCRdb table, and some are missing; sequencing was by immunoSEQ multiplex PCR. The top ten clones hold approximately 2% of a sample with 250,000 to 300,000 clones, around nine tenths of them seen once. The sample consisted of PBMCs or T cells enriched from blood (not recorded which). These receptors came from a woman aged 55-75 years in a cohort exposed to, infected with or recovered from COVID-19 (not recorded which). The CDR3 runs from the conserved cysteine through the conserved F or W. The D gene is left open where the match is weak. Some rows have no size entry. The others give once, few or many, or a class for an expanded clone.

clone size: .; D gene: TRBD2; V gene: TRBV7-2; J gene: TRBJ2-1; CDR3 protein: CASSSRLAGGNEQFF; CDR3 DNA: TGTGCCAGCAGCTCCCGACTAGCGGGAGGGAATGAGCAGTTCTTC
clone size: .; D gene: TRBD1; V gene: TRBV28; J gene: TRBJ2-1; CDR3 protein: CASSPDRGREGQFF; CDR3 DNA: TGTGCCAGCAGCCCGGACAGGGGGCGCGAGGGGCAGTTCTTC
clone size: .; D gene: .; V gene: TRBV4-1; J gene: TRBJ1-1; CDR3 protein: CASSQERSMSTEAFF; CDR3 DNA: TGCGCCAGCAGCCAAGAACGGAGTATGAGCACTGAAGCTTTCTTT
clone size: .; D gene: TRBD1; V gene: TRBV6-6; J gene: TRBJ1-3; CDR3 protein: CASRRQGVNSGNTIYF; CDR3 DNA: TGTGCCAGCAGACGACAGGGGGTGAACTCTGGAAACACCATATATTTT
clone size: .; D gene: TRBD1; V gene: TRBV28; J gene: TRBJ2-7; CDR3 protein: CASSPGTADSYEQYF; CDR3 DNA: TGTGCCAGCAGCCCCGGGACAGCTGACTCCTACGAGCAGTACTTC
clone size: .; D gene: TRBD1; V gene: TRBV7-3; J gene: TRBJ2-6; CDR3 protein: CASSLTGQGVSSGANVLTF; CDR3 DNA: TGTGCCAGCAGCTTAACGGGACAGGGGGTCTCCTCTGGGGCCAACGTCCTGACTTTC
clone size: .; D gene: TRBD2; V gene: TRBV5-1; J gene: TRBJ2-5; CDR3 protein: CASSSGLAGVRQETQYF; CDR3 DNA: TGCGCCAGCAGCTCTGGACTAGCGGGAGTAAGGCAAGAGACCCAGTACTTC
clone size: .; D gene: .; V gene: TRBV15; J gene: TRBJ2-7; CDR3 protein: CATSRDPIPAGYEQYF; CDR3 DNA: TGTGCCACCAGCAGAGATCCCATCCCGGCGGGGTACGAGCAGTACTTC
clone size: .; D gene: TRBD2; V gene: TRBV9; J gene: TRBJ2-1; CDR3 protein: CASSAKGTSSGRRNEQFF; CDR3 DNA: TGTGCCAGCAGCGCAAAAGGGACTAGCTCCGGCCGACGCAATGAGCAGTTCTTC
clone size: .; D gene: TRBD1; V gene: TRBV4-1; J gene: TRBJ2-1; CDR3 protein: CASSYGLLGTGAGNEQFF; CDR3 DNA: TGCGCCAGCAGCTACGGTTTACTCGGGACAGGGGCTGGCAATGAGCAGTTCTTC
clone size: .; D gene: TRBD1; V gene: TRBV19; J gene: TRBJ1-5; CDR3 protein: CASSIEGRGYNQPQHF; CDR3 DNA: TGTGCCAGTAGTATTGAGGGCAGGGGGTACAATCAGCCCCAGCATTTT
clone size: .; D gene: TRBD2; V gene: TRBV7-2; J gene: TRBJ2-3; CDR3 protein: CASSIRSGRRTDTQYF; CDR3 DNA: TGTGCCAGCAGCATCCGCAGCGGGAGGAGGACAGATACGCAGTATTTT
clone size: .; D gene: TRBD2; V gene: TRBV2; J gene: TRBJ2-1; CDR3 protein: CASKLAGTYNEQFF; CDR3 DNA: TGTGCCAGCAAACTAGCGGGTACCTACAATGAGCAGTTCTTC
clone size: .; D gene: .; V gene: TRBV6-6; J gene: TRBJ2-7; CDR3 protein: CASSLTDTAGVQYF; CDR3 DNA: TGTGCCAGCAGCCTTACGGACACGGCTGGTGTGCAGTACTTC
clone size: .; D gene: .; V gene: TRBV18; J gene: TRBJ1-1; CDR3 protein: CASSPNRETEAFF; CDR3 DNA: TGTGCCAGCTCACCGAACAGGGAAACTGAAGCTTTCTTT
clone size: .; D gene: TRBD2; V gene: TRBV27; J gene: TRBJ2-3; CDR3 protein: CASSLEGRGTDTQYF; CDR3 DNA: TGTGCCAGCAGTTTAGAGGGGAGGGGCACAGATACGCAGTATTTT
clone size: .; D gene: .; V gene: TRBV7-8; J gene: TRBJ2-1; CDR3 protein: CASSLGQGYDEQFF; CDR3 DNA: TGTGCCAGCAGCTTAGGTCAGGGGTACGATGAGCAGTTCTTC
clone size: .; D gene: TRBD2; V gene: TRBV28; J gene: TRBJ2-1; CDR3 protein: CASWGLAGWNEQFF; CDR3 DNA: TGTGCCAGCTGGGGGCTAGCGGGATGGAATGAGCAGTTCTTC
clone size: .; D gene: TRBD2; V gene: TRBV27; J gene: TRBJ2-1; CDR3 protein: CASSSASGRAQLNEQFF; CDR3 DNA: TGTGCCAGCAGTTCCGCTAGCGGGAGGGCCCAACTCAATGAGCAGTTCTTC
clone size: .; D gene: TRBD2; V gene: TRBV5-1; J gene: TRBJ2-1; CDR3 protein: CASSLDWGFEVSGRARNEQFF; CDR3 DNA: TGCGCCAGCAGCTTGGATTGGGGTTTCGAGGTTAGCGGGAGGGCCCGCAATGAGCAGTTCTTC
clone size: .; D gene: TRBD1; V gene: TRBV5-1; J gene: TRBJ1-6; CDR3 protein: CASSLDPGQGPPLHF; CDR3 DNA: TGCGCCAGCAGCTTGGATCCCGGACAGGGACCACCCCTCCACTTT
clone size: .; D gene: TRBD1; V gene: TRBV5-6; J gene: TRBJ1-3; CDR3 protein: CASRSDRVGGNTIYF; CDR3 DNA: TGTGCCAGCAGATCTGACAGGGTCGGGGGAAACACCATATATTTT
clone size: .; D gene: .; V gene: TRBV2; J gene: TRBJ2-2; CDR3 protein: CASSQSGKELFF; CDR3 DNA: TGTGCCAGCAGTCAATCAGGGAAGGAGCTGTTTTTT
clone size: .; D gene: TRBD2; V gene: TRBV10-1; J gene: TRBJ2-1; CDR3 protein: CASSERTSGSNEQFF; CDR3 DNA: TGCGCCAGCAGTGAGCGGACTAGCGGGAGTAATGAGCAGTTCTTC
clone size: once; D gene: .; V gene: TRBV15; J gene: TRBJ2-3; CDR3 protein: CATSRVAGDTQYF; CDR3 DNA: TGTGCCACCAGCAGAGTCGCGGGAGATACGCAGTATTTT
clone size: .; D gene: .; V gene: TRBV5-1; J gene: TRBJ1-1; CDR3 protein: CASSLPLQGTEAFF; CDR3 DNA: TGCGCCAGCAGCTTGCCCTTACAGGGAACTGAAGCTTTCTTT
clone size: few; D gene: .; V gene: TRBV30; J gene: TRBJ1-5; CDR3 protein: CAWSVRGHQPQHF; CDR3 DNA: TGTGCCTGGAGTGTACGTGGGCATCAGCCCCAGCATTTT
clone size: .; D gene: TRBD2; V gene: TRBV27; J gene: TRBJ2-1; CDR3 protein: CATRQGTSGYNNEQFF; CDR3 DNA: TGTGCCACCCGCCAAGGGACTAGCGGCTATAACAATGAGCAGTTCTTC
clone size: .; D gene: TRBD2; V gene: TRBV19; J gene: TRBJ2-5; CDR3 protein: CASSKDGLAGGQREDETQYF; CDR3 DNA: TGTGCCAGTAGTAAGGATGGGCTAGCGGGAGGACAGAGGGAAGATGAGACCCAGTACTTC
clone size: .; D gene: .; V gene: TRBV12-5; J gene: TRBJ1-1; CDR3 protein: CASGLVQRGHAFF; CDR3 DNA: TGTGCTAGTGGTTTGGTACAGCGAGGGCACGCTTTCTTT
clone size: .; D gene: .; V gene: TRBV24-1; J gene: TRBJ2-5; CDR3 protein: CATSDLTGSAETQYF; CDR3 DNA: TGTGCCACCAGTGATTTGACAGGGAGTGCAGAGACCCAGTACTTC
clone size: .; D gene: .; V gene: TRBV19; J gene: TRBJ2-1; CDR3 protein: CASSRSRSPSYNEQFF; CDR3 DNA: TGTGCCAGTAGTAGATCTCGGAGCCCCTCCTACAATGAGCAGTTCTTC
clone size: .; D gene: .; V gene: TRBV18; J gene: TRBJ2-7; CDR3 protein: CASSPGQTYEQYF; CDR3 DNA: TGTGCCAGCTCACCAGGGCAGACCTACGAGCAGTACTTC
clone size: .; D gene: TRBD1; V gene: TRBV6-5; J gene: TRBJ1-5; CDR3 protein: CASRPGTGYQPQHF; CDR3 DNA: TGTGCCAGCAGGCCGGGGACAGGTTACCAGCCCCAGCATTTT
clone size: .; D gene: TRBD2; V gene: TRBV5-1; J gene: TRBJ2-3; CDR3 protein: CASSFGAGADTQYF; CDR3 DNA: TGCGCCAGCAGCTTCGGAGCGGGAGCAGATACGCAGTATTTT
clone size: .; D gene: .; V gene: TRBV5-1; J gene: TRBJ1-1; CDR3 protein: CASVQGTEAFF; CDR3 DNA: TGCGCCAGCGTACAGGGAACTGAAGCTTTCTTT
clone size: .; D gene: .; V gene: TRBV5-1; J gene: TRBJ2-5; CDR3 protein: CASSSRIAQETQYF; CDR3 DNA: TGCGCCAGCAGCTCTCGGATAGCCCAAGAGACCCAGTACTTC
clone size: .; D gene: TRBD1; V gene: TRBV7-3; J gene: TRBJ2-3; CDR3 protein: CASNRGPADTQYF; CDR3 DNA: TGTGCCAGCAATAGGGGGCCGGCAGATACGCAGTATTTT
clone size: .; D gene: TRBD2; V gene: TRBV19; J gene: TRBJ2-1; CDR3 protein: CASSRLAGFSYNEQFF; CDR3 DNA: TGTGCCAGTAGTCGTTTAGCGGGATTCTCCTACAATGAGCAGTTCTTC
clone size: .; D gene: TRBD1; V gene: TRBV7-6; J gene: TRBJ2-3; CDR3 protein: CASSPRTGDWAPDTQYF; CDR3 DNA: TGTGCCAGCAGCCCCCGGACAGGGGATTGGGCGCCAGATACGCAGTATTTT
clone size: .; D gene: .; V gene: TRBV20-1; J gene: TRBJ2-7; CDR3 protein: CSARIAYEQYF; CDR3 DNA: TGCAGTGCTCGTATCGCCTACGAGCAGTACTTC
clone size: once; D gene: .; V gene: TRBV5-1; J gene: TRBJ2-3; CDR3 protein: CASRPSPGDTQYF; CDR3 DNA: TGCGCCAGCAGACCGAGTCCGGGGGATACGCAGTATTTT